The TCR beta chain described here comes from a study of cytomegalovirus exposure and HLA in healthy donors. There are 20 residues in the CDR3. J gave up 5 bases and V 7 bases, and 21 bases lay outside the gene matches. Per the germline V gene, CDR1 is LNHDA and CDR2 is SQIVND (reference sequence). It was with 60 Vbeta and 13 Jbeta primers that the PCR ran. Data came from immunoSEQ multiplex PCR; TCRdb stores just in-frame clones and leaves some out. Among tens of thousands of clones listed, around 74% were seen once. V usage is TRBV19 and J usage is TRBJ2-3, with 13 bases that match TRBD2. The receptor comes from a man aged 25-45 years in good health and CMV-seropositive. The sequenced sample consisted of PBMCs. The CDR3 here is CASTPMRGTTSGGDLDTQYF. The CDR3 DNA follows: TGTGCCAGTACCCCGATGAGGGGGACTACTAGCGGGGGGGATCTAGATACGCAGTATTTT.